This T cell receptor (beta chain) was sequenced during a study of blood T cell repertoires in COVID-19. Study summary: PBMCs, B-cell-depleted T cells, or T cells provided the cDNA or gDNA that made up the material.

The study recruited people aged 18 to 89 years across approximately 24 US areas. The trim removed 2 bases at V and 1 base at J, leaving 4 bases unmatched. CDR1 is SGHVS and CDR2 is FQNEAQ in the germline V gene. The CDR3 contains 16 residues. Sequencing was performed with immunoSEQ multiplex PCR; in TCRdb, only in-frame clones are kept and a portion is missing. The sample includes 200,000 to 250,000 clones, about 90% seen only once; the top ten take roughly 14%. This receptor was taken from a woman between 50 and 59 years old with acute COVID-19. This chain connects TRBV7-8 to TRBJ1-3; 8 bases fit TRBD1. What was sequenced was PBMCs or T cells enriched from blood (not recorded which). The CDR3 region has the DNA TGTGCCAGCAGCTTAAGAGGACAGGGATCTGGAAACACCATATATTTT. This codes for CASSLRGQGSGNTIYF.